This T cell receptor beta chain was captured by sequencing in a study of CD8 T cells in Susac syndrome. V was trimmed by 0 bases and J by 0 bases, leaving 9 bases between them. CDR1 DFQATT and CDR2 SNEGSKA come from the germline V gene (reference sequence). The CDR3 runs to 15 residues. Overall study findings and caveats: The relatively small number of individuals in the TCR sequencing and HLA analysis was acknowledged by the study.

The patients serving as multiple sclerosis controls were treatment-naive. They had stable or active relapsing-remitting disease and fulfilled revised McDonald criteria. Of note for this clonotype: The target antigen is unknown.

Random-hexamer reverse transcription was applied to about 0.45 to 1 ug RNA. Amplification of TCR beta CDR3 used immunoSEQ multiplex PCR across 54 Vbeta and 13 Jbeta. TCRdb itself ran the immunoSEQ multiplex PCR reads through MiXCR, one entry per CDR3 protein. The sample lists 150,000 to 200,000 distinct CDR3 sequences, 85% to 95% seen once, with around 0.16% in the top ten. The rearrangement links TRBV20-1 to TRBJ1-5; D is uncertain. Input material: CD8+ T cells from PBMCs. The receptor's source is a human donor with multiple sclerosis. The CDR3 nucleotides read TGCAGTGCTAGAGATGAAGCTAATAGCAATCAGCCCCAGCATTTT. It is translated as CSARDEANSNQPQHF.